This TCR beta chain is from a study of T cell responses to AZD1222 COVID-19 vaccine. Study-level findings and limits: Among AZD1222 vaccinees, only 6 or 7 were seropositive at baseline. Of spike-specific TCRs, nearly half reportedly target regions left unmutated in variants.

Germline CDR1 reads MDHEN; CDR2 reads SYDVKM. This CDR3 region has 17 residues. V was shortened by 6 bases and J by 3 bases, with 21 bases between the two germline ends. Remarks on this clone: Its antigen is undetermined.

Profiling relied on immunoSEQ multiplex PCR, and the TCRdb table lists in-frame clones only, not all of them. The sample includes 150,000 to 200,000 clones, about nine tenths of them seen just once. The starting material was peripheral blood, obtained on day 0 of AZD1222 vaccination. This receptor was identified in an adult in good health. V and J are TRBV28 and TRBJ1-3; D gene unclear. Written as DNA, the CDR3 is TGTGCCAGCAGCTCGCTTGGCGGTGGCGGTGTTGGAAACACCATATATTTT. Protein product: CASSSLGGGGVGNTIYF. Combining the CDR3 with reference TRBV28 and TRBJ1-3 gives the whole variable domain DVKVTQSSRYLVKRTGEKVFLECVQDMDHENMFWYRQDPGLGLRLIYFSYDVKMKEKGDIPEGYSVSREKKERFSLILESASTNQTSMYLCASSSLGGGGVGNTIYFGEGSWLTVV.